Included here is one T cell receptor (beta chain) sequence, with context. The data were obtained in a study of cytomegalovirus exposure and HLA in healthy donors. It was with 60 Vbeta and 13 Jbeta primers that the PCR ran. Using immunoSEQ multiplex PCR, the repertoire was profiled, and TCRdb retains in-frame clones only, with some absent. The sample yields approximately 150,000 clones, around 77% seen once. The CDR3 contains 16 residues. The V gene's germline CDR1 is MNHEY and CDR2 SMNVEV (reference sequence). The trim removed 5 bases at V and 3 bases at J, leaving 12 bases unmatched. The rearrangement links TRBV27 to TRBJ2-7; the match to TRBD1 covers 8 bases. The receptor comes from a man between 40 and 49 years old in good health and CMV-seronegative. Material: PBMCs. This CDR3 is CASSHERTGSDYEQYF. CDR3 sequence (DNA): TGTGCCAGCAGTCACGAACGGACAGGGTCGGACTACGAGCAGTACTTC.